The rows below give T cell receptor beta chains drawn from one sample of a study of blood T cell repertoires in COVID-19. Data came from immunoSEQ multiplex PCR; TCRdb stores just in-frame clones and leaves some out. This table holds about 110,000 clones, more than 75% found once. The sequenced material came from peripheral blood. These receptors all stem from a man between 65 and 80 years old with acute or convalescent COVID-19. CDR3s include the opening cysteine and the closing phenylalanine or tryptophan. The D gene is left open where the match is weak. Clone size is stated in some rows and not others, as once, few, many or a class when expanded.

>few|TRBJ1-4|-|TRBV19
TGTGCCAGTAGTAAGAATTCCGGGGGGGCTGAAAAACTGTTTTTT
CASSKNSGGAEKLFF
>-|TRBJ1-2|TRBD1|TRBV7-9
TGTGCCAGCAGCTTACTAGGGGGCGCGGATGGCTACACCTTC
CASSLLGGADGYTF
>-|TRBJ1-2|-|TRBV5-3
TGTGCCAGAAGCTTAATTTGCGGGAACAGGTCCTATGGCTACACCTTC
CARSLICGNRSYGYTF
>-|TRBJ2-1|TRBD1|TRBV24-1
TGTGCCACCAGTGATCCCGGGACAGGGCCGCAGGATGAGCAGTTCTTC
CATSDPGTGPQDEQFF
>-|TRBJ2-7|-|TRBV3-1/TRBV3-2
TGTGCCAGCAGCCAAGGACTATATTCCTACGAGCAGTACTTC
CASSQGLYSYEQYF
>-|TRBJ1-1|TRBD1|TRBV27
TGTGCCAGCAGTTTGCCGACAGGGGGGAACACTGAAGCTTTCTTT
CASSLPTGGNTEAFF
>-|TRBJ2-7|TRBD1|TRBV2
TGTGCCAGCAGTGTGGGGACAGCTAACGAGCAGTACTTC
CASSVGTANEQYF
>-|TRBJ2-5|-|TRBV24-1
TGTGCCACCAACGAGGGCGCACAAGAGACCCAGTACTTC
CATNEGAQETQYF
>-|TRBJ1-5|-|TRBV18
TGTGCCAGCTCACCACCGGGGGCTAGCAATCAGCCCCAGCATTTT
CASSPPGASNQPQHF
>once|TRBJ2-3|-|TRBV28
TGTGCCAGCAAACTCAGGGGCCGCACAGATACGCAGTATTTT
CASKLRGRTDTQYF
>-|TRBJ2-7|TRBD2|TRBV5-1
TGCGCCAGCAGCTTGGCGGCGGGGGGCGGCTACGAGCAGTACTTC
CASSLAAGGGYEQYF
>-|TRBJ2-7|-|TRBV6-5
TGTGCCAGCAGCCGTAACTACGAGCAGTACTTC
CASSRNYEQYF
>once|TRBJ1-2|TRBD1|TRBV18
TGTGCCAGCTCACCTCGCTCCGGGACAGGGTTTGGCTACACCTTC
CASSPRSGTGFGYTF
>-|TRBJ2-7|TRBD2|TRBV28
TGTGCCAGCACCGCGAGCGGGAGCGGGTACGAGCAGTACTTC
CASTASGSGYEQYF
>-|TRBJ2-7|-|TRBV5-1
TGCGCCAGCAGCGGAACGGACTCTTCGGAGCAGTACTTC
CASSGTDSSEQYF
>-|TRBJ1-2|-|TRBV19
TGTGCCACTTTTAACTATGGCTACACCTTC
CATFNYGYTF
>-|TRBJ2-1|TRBD2|TRBV10-3
TGTGCCATCAGAGGGACTAGCGGGAATGAGCAGTTCTTC
CAIRGTSGNEQFF
>-|TRBJ1-5|-|TRBV28
TGTGCCAGCAGCTCCCCCGAGCGATATCAGCCCCAGCATTTT
CASSSPERYQPQHF
>-|TRBJ1-1|-|TRBV2
TGTGCCAGTGGAATGGGAGGGGTAGGGTGGAACACTGAAGCTTTCTTT
CASGMGGVGWNTEAFF
>-|TRBJ2-1|-|TRBV19
TGTGCCAGTAGGAGGGACAACACCTACAATGAGCAGTTCTTC
CASRRDNTYNEQFF
>-|TRBJ2-3|-|TRBV6-5
TGTGCCAGCAGTTACCACGGTAAAGCTAGCACAGATACGCAGTATTTT
CASSYHGKASTDTQYF
>once|TRBJ1-1|TRBD1|TRBV5-1
TGCGCCAGCAGCCCCGGACAGGGGATCCCTGAAGCTTTCTTT
CASSPGQGIPEAFF
>-|TRBJ1-1|-|TRBV28
TGTGCCAGCAGGTCCCTTTCCCGGGGTGGGACTGAAGCTTTCTTT
CASRSLSRGGTEAFF
>-|TRBJ1-5|-|TRBV6-2/TRBV6-3
TGTGCCAGCAGTTACTCAGGGAAGCGGGTTAATCAGCCCCAGCATTTT
CASSYSGKRVNQPQHF
>-|TRBJ1-2|-|TRBV30
TGTGCCTGGAGTCCAGGGGCCGTATCTGGCTACACCTTC
CAWSPGAVSGYTF
>-|TRBJ2-2|TRBD1|TRBV11-2
TGTGCCAGCACCGGACCCGGGACAGGACCCACCGGGGAGCTGTTTTTT
CASTGPGTGPTGELFF
>-|TRBJ1-1|-|TRBV5-1
TGCGCCAGCAGCCCAACGCCGGGGAGTAACACTGAAGCTTTCTTT
CASSPTPGSNTEAFF
>few|TRBJ1-5|-|TRBV19
TGTGCCAGTAGTATGAGGCCGGGGGGTCGGGGACAGCCCCAGCATTTT
CASSMRPGGRGQPQHF
>-|TRBJ1-6|TRBD1|TRBV7-9
TGTGCCAGCAGCTTAACCGGGACAGGTGAATCACCCCTCCACTTT
CASSLTGTGESPLHF
>-|TRBJ1-3|-|TRBV6-2/TRBV6-3
TGTGCCAGCAGTTTGTGGGGCACTGGAAACACCATATATTTT
CASSLWGTGNTIYF
>-|TRBJ2-3|TRBD1|TRBV13
TGTGCCAGCAGCTTAAGACAGGGATTCGATACGCAGTATTTT
CASSLRQGFDTQYF
>-|TRBJ2-6|-|TRBV18
TGTGCCAGCTCAACTTTAGCCGGGACACCCTCTGGGGCCAACGTCCTGACTTTC
CASSTLAGTPSGANVLTF
>few|TRBJ1-5|TRBD1|TRBV4-2
TGTGCCAGCAGCCGCCAGACAGGGGATAATCAGCCCCAGCATTTT
CASSRQTGDNQPQHF
>-|TRBJ1-1|-|TRBV23-1
TGCGCCAGCAGTCATCCGGGGGGGCGCGGGAACACTGAAGCTTTCTTT
CASSHPGGRGNTEAFF
>-|TRBJ2-5|TRBD1|TRBV24-1
TGTGCCACCAGTGATTTGCATGGACAGGGGAGGGAGACCCAGTACTTC
CATSDLHGQGRETQYF
>-|TRBJ2-1|-|TRBV3-1/TRBV3-2
TGTGCCAGCAGCCGGGGGAGGACACGGAATGAGCAGTTCTTC
CASSRGRTRNEQFF
>-|TRBJ1-5|-|TRBV28
TGTGCCAGCAGTTTGGGAGCTATTGGCAATCAGCCCCAGCATTTT
CASSLGAIGNQPQHF
>-|TRBJ1-2|-|TRBV2
TGTGCCAGCAACAGCTATAACTATGGCTACACCTTC
CASNSYNYGYTF
>-|TRBJ2-7|TRBD1|TRBV7-2
TGTGCCAGCAGCAGACGGACAGGGGCGAACTACGAGCAGTACTTC
CASSRRTGANYEQYF
>-|TRBJ2-3|TRBD1|TRBV6-2/TRBV6-3
TGTGCCAGCAGTTACCTAACCGTGCAGGGGGGCACAGATACGCAGTATTTT
CASSYLTVQGGTDTQYF
>-|TRBJ2-5|TRBD1|TRBV28
TGTGCCAGCAGTTGGAGAGGGACAGGGGTCCAGGAGACCCAGTACTTC
CASSWRGTGVQETQYF
>-|TRBJ1-4|TRBD1|TRBV12-3/TRBV12-4
TGTGCCAGCAGACAGGGGGGAAGTGAAAAACTGTTTTTT
CASRQGGSEKLFF
>once|TRBJ2-3|-|TRBV6-5
TGTGCCACCGGGAGAGCCACAGATACGCAGTATTTT
CATGRATDTQYF
>-|TRBJ1-1|-|TRBV24-1
TGTGCCACCAGCGGGAGGGGTGGTATAGGGAGTGAAGCTTTCTTT
CATSGRGGIGSEAFF
>-|TRBJ2-5|-|TRBV29-1
TGCAGCGTTGTTATCGAGACCCAGTACTTC
CSVVIETQYF
>-|TRBJ1-2|-|TRBV25-1
TGTGCCAGCAGTCCTTCTAACTATGGCTACACCTTC
CASSPSNYGYTF
>-|TRBJ1-4|-|TRBV28
TGTGCCAGCAGCCGGAATGAAAAACTGTTTTTT
CASSRNEKLFF
>-|TRBJ2-1|-|TRBV3-1/TRBV3-2
TGTGCCAGCAGCCAAGATCTTGCGACCGGCAGGCTCTTC
CASSQDLATGRLF
>-|TRBJ2-5|TRBD2|TRBV28
TGTGCCAGCAGTTTATTACGGTGGGAGGGCATTATCGAGACCCAGTACTTC
CASSLLRWEGIIETQYF
>-|TRBJ2-1|TRBD2|TRBV6-2/TRBV6-3
TGTGCCAGCAGTTACTTGACTAGCGCGACGAATGAGCAGTTCTTC
CASSYLTSATNEQFF
>-|TRBJ2-2|TRBD1|TRBV2
TGTGCCAGCAAACAGGGGGCCACCGGGGAGCTGTTTTTT
CASKQGATGELFF
>once|TRBJ2-2|TRBD2|TRBV5-5
TGTGCCAGCAGCTTGCTTGTAGGGGGGACTAGCGGGAGAATCGCCGGGGAGCTGTTTTTT
CASSLLVGGTSGRIAGELFF
>-|TRBJ2-6|TRBD1|TRBV18
TGTGCCAGCTCACCGGCGACCCGGGACAGGGGCTCTGGGGCCAACGTCCTGACTTTC
CASSPATRDRGSGANVLTF
>-|TRBJ1-6|TRBD1|TRBV3-1/TRBV3-2
TGTGCCAGCAGCGCGGACAGGGTCCGATCACCCCTCCACTTT
CASSADRVRSPLHF
>-|TRBJ1-1|TRBD1|TRBV7-9
TGTGCCAGCAGCCGGGACAGCCTGAACACTGAAGCTTTCTTT
CASSRDSLNTEAFF
>-|TRBJ1-2|TRBD1|TRBV11-2
TGTGCCAGCAGCGGACAGGCGAACTATGGCTACACCTTC
CASSGQANYGYTF
>-|TRBJ2-1|-|TRBV5-1
TGCGCCAGCAGCCCTGCGGGGTCCTCCTACAATGAGCAGTTCTTC
CASSPAGSSYNEQFF
>-|TRBJ1-1|-|TRBV4-2
TGTGCCAGCAGCCCTGGACAGCATATGAACACTGAAGCTTTCTTT
CASSPGQHMNTEAFF
>-|TRBJ1-5|-|TRBV20-1
TGCAGTGCTAGTGGGCGGGGCAATCAGCCCCAGCATTTT
CSASGRGNQPQHF